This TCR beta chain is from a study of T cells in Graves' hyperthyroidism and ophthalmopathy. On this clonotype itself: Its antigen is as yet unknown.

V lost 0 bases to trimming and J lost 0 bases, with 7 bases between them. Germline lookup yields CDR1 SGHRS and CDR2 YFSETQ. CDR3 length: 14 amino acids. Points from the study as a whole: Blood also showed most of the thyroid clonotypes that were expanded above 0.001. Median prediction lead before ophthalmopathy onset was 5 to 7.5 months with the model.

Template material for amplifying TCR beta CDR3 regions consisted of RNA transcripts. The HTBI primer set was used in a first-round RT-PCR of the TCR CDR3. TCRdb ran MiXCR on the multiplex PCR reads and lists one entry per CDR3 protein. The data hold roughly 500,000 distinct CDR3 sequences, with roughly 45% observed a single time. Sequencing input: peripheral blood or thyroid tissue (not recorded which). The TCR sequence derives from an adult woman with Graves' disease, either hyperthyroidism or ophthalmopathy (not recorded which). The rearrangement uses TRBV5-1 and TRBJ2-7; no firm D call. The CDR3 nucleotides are TGCGCCAGCAGCTTGGAACCAGCCTCCTACGAGCAGTACTTC. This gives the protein CASSLEPASYEQYF.